One sample yielded the 15 T cell receptor beta chains listed below, sequenced in a study of blood T cell repertoires in COVID-19. The table came from immunoSEQ multiplex PCR; TCRdb's copy has only in-frame clones and leaves some out. The table shows roughly 190,000 clones, with approximately 85% occurring only once. The sample consisted of peripheral blood. These TCRs come from a woman in her sixties or seventies with acute or convalescent COVID-19.

The genes are TRBV28 and TRBJ1-4; no clear D. CDR3 size: 12 residues. Germline lookup yields CDR1 MDHEN and CDR2 SYDVKM. V was cut by 3 bases and J by 8 bases, with 7 bases left in between. The CDR3 DNA is TGTGCCAGCAGTTTCCCCAGGGAAAAACTGTTTTTT. Its protein is CASSFPREKLFF.

The chain carries TRBV9 and TRBJ2-1; a weak D match, TRBD2 (7 bases). The germline V and J ends were trimmed by 4 bases and 9 bases, with 20 bases remaining between them. This CDR3 is built from 15 residues. From germline, CDR1 is SGDLS and CDR2 YYNGEE. The chain's CDR3 is CASSFSPGGGGEQFF. CDR3 nucleotide sequence: TGTGCCAGCAGCTTCTCGCCGGGGGGCGGAGGTGAGCAGTTCTTC.

J is TRBJ1-2 and V is TRBV5-1; unclear D gene. Trimming pared 0 bases from V and 0 bases from J, leaving 12 bases between. The CDR3 sequence is 16 residues long. Per the germline V gene, CDR1 is SGHRS and CDR2 is YFSETQ. The chain's CDR3 is CASSLGSGMSNYGYTF. The DNA of the CDR3 is TGCGCCAGCAGCTTGGGCTCAGGAATGTCTAACTATGGCTACACCTTC.

The CDR3: CASRSGNSPLHF. CDR3 sequence (DNA): TGTGCCAGCAGATCAGGAAATTCACCCCTCCACTTT. This chain uses TRBV9 with TRBJ1-6; unclear D gene. Germline CDR1 SGDLS, CDR2 YYNGEE. Trimming left V 5 bases short and J 7 bases short, with 7 bases between. This CDR3 has 12 amino acids.

This clone was observed once. The chain has TRBV5-1 and TRBJ1-5; D gene unclear. From germline, CDR1 is SGHRS and CDR2 YFSETQ. The CDR3 runs to 13 residues. Trimming pared 0 bases from V and 6 bases from J, leaving 7 bases between. CDR3 coding DNA: TGCGCCAGCAGCTTGGCCCCGGGTCAGCCCCAGCATTTT. Amino acid sequence: CASSLAPGQPQHF.

This clone showed up just once. This rearrangement joins TRBV12-3 or TRBV12-4 to TRBJ2-2, with D unresolved. The CDR3 extends over 13 amino acids. V was trimmed by 6 bases and J by 6 bases, leaving 11 bases between them. This chain's CDR3 is CASSALGAGELFF. The DNA for the CDR3 is TGTGCCAGCAGCGCCCTAGGAGCCGGGGAGCTGTTTTTT.

Notes on this clone: Mismatch with germline at one junction end may stem from a read error. The chain carries TRBV3-1 (or the pseudogene TRBV3-2) and TRBJ2-5; D is undetermined. The CDR3 consists of 16 residues. CDR1 and CDR2 from the germline V gene are LGHDT and YNNKEL (reference sequence). CDR3 nucleotide sequence: TGTGCCAGCAGCTCACTGACGACTCGTCACCAAGAGGCCCAGTACTTC. Encoded protein: CASSSLTTRHQEAQYF.

The J gene is TRBJ1-4, the V gene TRBV4-2, with 8 bases fitting TRBD1. With 4 bases clipped from V and 8 bases from J, the junction kept 9 bases outside the gene matches. The length of the CDR3 is 15 residues. The germline V gene encodes CDR1 LGHNA and CDR2 YNFKEQ. DNA of the CDR3: TGTGCCAGCAGCCGACGACAGGGACAGGAAGAAAAACTGTTTTTT. It is translated as CASSRRQGQEEKLFF.

The rearrangement links TRBV30 to TRBJ1-6; 8 nucleotides align to TRBD1. Germline trimming cut 1 base from V and 7 bases from J; bases unmatched to any gene: 3. This CDR3 is 14 amino acids long. Germline V gene data show CDR1 as GTSNPN and CDR2 as SVGIG (reference sequence). The CDR3 here is CAWSAGQGNSPLHF. CDR3 nucleotides: TGTGCCTGGAGTGCCGGACAGGGAAATTCACCCCTCCACTTT.

The chain recombines TRBV15 with TRBJ2-6; TRBD1 agrees at 7 bases. Germline-derived CDR1 and CDR2 are LNHNV and YYDKDF (reference sequence). The V segment lost 5 bases and the J segment 0 bases; nucleotides outside the gene matches: 10. CDR3 size: 18 residues. The CDR3 reads CATSLGQVGISGANVLTF. The CDR3 nucleotides read TGTGCCACCAGCCTAGGACAGGTTGGGATCTCTGGGGCCAACGTCCTGACTTTC.

The CDR3 spells CASSLSPGGNEQFF. CDR3 DNA sequence: TGTGCCAGCAGCTTAAGTCCAGGGGGCAATGAGCAGTTCTTC. This chain connects TRBV7-3 to TRBJ2-1; 7 bases are a match to TRBD1. V dropped 1 base and J dropped 6; count of bases not matched to a gene: 3. The CDR3 loop spans 14 amino acids. CDR1 SGHTA and CDR2 FQGTGA come from the germline V gene.

The chain employs TRBV10-3 and TRBJ1-2; TRBD1 aligns across 8 bases. In germline, CDR1 is ENHRY, CDR2 SYGVKD. The ends lost 3 bases at V and 6 bases at J; junction bases unmatched: 9. This CDR3 has 15 amino acids. The CDR3 loop is CAISDFGQGGNGYTF. CDR3 nucleotides: TGTGCCATCAGTGATTTCGGACAGGGCGGTAATGGCTACACCTTC.

The V and J genes are TRBV7-2 and TRBJ2-7; 7 nucleotides match TRBD2. This CDR3 has 13 residues. J gave up 3 bases and V 2 bases, and 1 base lay outside the gene matches. Germline values: CDR1 SGHTA, CDR2 FQGNSA. The CDR3 region has the DNA TGTGCCAGCAGCTTAAGCGGGAACTACGAGCAGTACTTC. Translated, it gives CASSLSGNYEQYF.

The chain employs TRBV3-1 (or the pseudogene TRBV3-2) and TRBJ1-1; 8 bases are shared with TRBD1. The V segment lost 1 base and the J segment 4 bases; nucleotides outside the gene matches: 11. The CDR3 has 17 residues. CDR1 and CDR2 (germline): LGHDT, YNNKEL (reference sequence). The CDR3 coding sequence is TGTGCCAGCAGCCAAGCGTCAGGGGGCCTCAGTAGCACTGAAGCTTTCTTT. Its protein product is CASSQASGGLSSTEAFF.

CDR3 protein: CASSPTSGYTDTQYF. The CDR3, as DNA: TGTGCCAGCAGTCCGACTAGCGGGTACACAGATACGCAGTATTTT. The rearrangement joins TRBV28 to TRBJ2-3; 10 nucleotides align to TRBD2. From germline, CDR1 is MDHEN and CDR2 SYDVKM. The CDR3 covers 15 residues. V shed 5 bases and J 2 bases; nucleotides not matched to a gene: 4.